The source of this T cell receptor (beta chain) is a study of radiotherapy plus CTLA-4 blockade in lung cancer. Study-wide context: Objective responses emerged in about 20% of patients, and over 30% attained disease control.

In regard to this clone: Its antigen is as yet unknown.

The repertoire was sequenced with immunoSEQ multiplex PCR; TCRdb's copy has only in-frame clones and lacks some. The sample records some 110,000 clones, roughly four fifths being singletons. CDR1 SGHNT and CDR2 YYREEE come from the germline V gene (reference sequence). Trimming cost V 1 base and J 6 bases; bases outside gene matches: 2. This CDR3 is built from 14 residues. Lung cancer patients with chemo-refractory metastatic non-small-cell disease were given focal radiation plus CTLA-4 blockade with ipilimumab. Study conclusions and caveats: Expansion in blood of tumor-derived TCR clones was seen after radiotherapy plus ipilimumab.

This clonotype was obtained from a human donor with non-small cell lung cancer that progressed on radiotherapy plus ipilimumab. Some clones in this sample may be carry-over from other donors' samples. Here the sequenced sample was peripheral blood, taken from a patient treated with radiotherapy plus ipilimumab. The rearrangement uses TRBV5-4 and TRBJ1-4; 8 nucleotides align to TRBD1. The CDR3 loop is CASSLTQGDEKLFF. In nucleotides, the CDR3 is TGTGCCAGCAGCTTGACACAGGGGGATGAAAAACTGTTTTTT.